This entry describes one T cell receptor (beta chain). Its antigen remains unknown. Here immunoSEQ multiplex PCR was the method, and the copy in TCRdb shows in-frame clones only, minus some. Of around 120,000 clones listed, 80% to 90% are singletons. This record comes from a study of T cell responses to AZD1222 COVID-19 vaccine. Trimming pared 4 bases from V and 0 bases from J, leaving 12 bases between. The CDR3 is made up of 16 amino acids. Per germline, CDR1 SGHDN and CDR2 FVKESK. Findings and limits, study-wide: No repertoire was sampled before or during the peak T cell response, only after it. Seropositivity was recorded at baseline in only 6 or 7 AZD1222 recipients. Two AZD1222 doses significantly raised spike-specific TCR breadth and depth over controls.

The sample was peripheral blood, taken 28 days after the second AZD1222 dose. V is TRBV14 and J is TRBJ2-2, with a tentative D call TRBD1 (6 bases). The TCR comes from an adult who received the AZD1222 COVID-19 vaccine. The DNA for the CDR3 is TGTGCCAGCAGCCCCCGGACAGCCGCGAACACCGGGGAGCTGTTTTTT. It specifies CASSPRTAANTGELFF.